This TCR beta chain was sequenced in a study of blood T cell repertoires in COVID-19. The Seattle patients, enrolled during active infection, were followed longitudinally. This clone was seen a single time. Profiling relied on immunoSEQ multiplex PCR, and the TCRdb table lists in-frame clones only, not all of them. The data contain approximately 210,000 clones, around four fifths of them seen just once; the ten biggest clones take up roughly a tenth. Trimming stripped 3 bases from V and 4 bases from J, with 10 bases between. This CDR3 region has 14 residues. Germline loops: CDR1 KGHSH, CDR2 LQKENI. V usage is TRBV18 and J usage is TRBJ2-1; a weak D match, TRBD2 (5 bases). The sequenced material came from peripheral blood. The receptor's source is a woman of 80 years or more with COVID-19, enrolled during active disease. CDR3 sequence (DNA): TGTGCCAGCTCACCTGCCGGGGAGTACAATGAGCAGTTCTTC. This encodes CASSPAGEYNEQFF. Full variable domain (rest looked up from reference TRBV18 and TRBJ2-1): NAGVMQNPRHLVRRRGQEARLRCSPMKGHSHVYWYRQLPEEGLKFMVYLQKENIIDESGMPKERFSAEFPKEGPSILRIQQVVRGDSAAYFCASSPAGEYNEQFFGPGTRLTVL.